A single sample is the source of the 4 T cell receptor beta chains below, sequenced in a study of vaccination effects on CD4 cells after COVID-19. For these TCRs, the target antigens are not known. The table came from immunoSEQ multiplex PCR; TCRdb's copy has only in-frame clones and leaves some out. The data hold 60,000 to 85,000 clones, with around 70% observed a single time. Antigen-specific CD4+ T cells were first expanded with viral peptide pools by the ViraFEST assay and only then sequenced. At the end of less than 12 days of culture, CD4+ T cells were isolated. Either the BNT162b2 or mRNA-1273 vaccine was given to participants in two doses. The sample in question was CD4+ T cells from PBMCs cultured with HCoV-229E spike peptides, obtained after COVID-19 vaccination. Receptors originate from a human donor who received a COVID-19 vaccine.

V is TRBV4-1 and J is TRBJ2-3; TRBD1 agrees at 7 bases. The CDR3 runs 15 residues. V dropped 4 bases and J dropped 3; count of bases not matched to a gene: 7. Per the germline V gene, CDR1 is MGHRA and CDR2 is YSYEKL. This chain's CDR3 is CASSRPGQLTDTQYF. Here the CDR3 DNA reads TGCGCCAGCAGCCGCCCGGGACAGCTAACAGATACGCAGTATTTT.

This clone occurred once. The rearrangement uses TRBV9 and TRBJ2-2; D assignment may be TRBD1 or TRBD2 (5 bases each). The germline V and J ends were trimmed by 5 bases and 5 bases, with 10 bases remaining between them. CDR1 is SGDLS and CDR2 is YYNGEE in the germline V gene. The CDR3 runs to 13 residues. This CDR3 reads CASSPRETGELFF. CDR3 bases: TGTGCCAGCAGTCCCAGGGAGACCGGGGAGCTGTTTTTT.

V and J are TRBV29-1 and TRBJ2-5, with 9 positions matching TRBD1. The CDR3 is 13 amino acids. V trimming: 7 bases; J trimming: 1 base; junction bases outside the gene matches: 4. Germline CDR1 and CDR2: SQVTM and ANQGSEA. CDR3 loop: CSASGQGQETQYF. In nucleotides, the CDR3 is TGCAGCGCCTCGGGACAGGGCCAAGAGACCCAGTACTTC. The variable domain in full, completed from reference TRBV29-1 and TRBJ2-5, reads SAVISQKPSRDICQRGTSLTIQCQVDSQVTMMFWYRQQPGQSLTLIATANQGSEATYESGFVIDKFPISRPNLTFSTLTVSNMSPEDSSIYLCSASGQGQETQYFGPGTRLLVL.

The chain has TRBV6-2 or TRBV6-3 and TRBJ1-6; 11 bases line up with TRBD1. Germline V gene sequence: CDR1 MNHEY, CDR2 SVGEGT. CDR3 size: 17 residues. With 5 bases clipped from V and 3 bases from J, the junction kept 6 bases outside the gene matches. The CDR3 region is CASSGQGAEFYNSPLHF. The CDR3 nucleotides read TGTGCCAGCAGTGGACAGGGGGCTGAATTCTATAATTCACCCCTCCACTTT.